This TCR beta chain was recorded in a study of T cell responses to AZD1222 COVID-19 vaccine. TCRdb's copy holds only in-frame clones and misses some; the assay was immunoSEQ multiplex PCR. The data show roughly 150,000 clones, approximately 91% seen once. The CDR3 contains 15 residues. Germline assignment: CDR1 MNHEY and CDR2 SVGAGI. Trimming removed 6 bases at V and 1 base at J, with 15 bases between. The chain combines TRBV6-5 with TRBJ1-1; D is perhaps TRBD1 (5 bases). This receptor was identified in an adult who received the AZD1222 COVID-19 vaccine. This sample comprised peripheral blood, obtained 28 days after the second AZD1222 dose. In nucleotides, the CDR3 is TGTGCCAGCAGGCGGACAATCCGAGGGAACACTGAAGCTTTCTTT. This encodes CASRRTIRGNTEAFF.